These 26 T cell receptor beta chains were sequenced from one sample in a study of human T cells and chemical hapten exposure. Time point specified: pre-sensitization, week 0. Treatment described: therapeutic diphenylcyclopropenone sensitization with weekly scalp DPC. Whole blood that had not been fractionated was the source of extracted total RNA. TCRdb ran MiXCR on the RACE reads and lists one entry per CDR3 protein. The data hold tens of thousands of distinct CDR3 sequences, with more than 10% observed a single time. Specimen: whole blood, collected in connection with sensitization to the hapten diphenylcyclopropenone (DPC). These receptors were taken from a woman between 40 and 55 years old with alopecia areata. Some clones in this sample may be carry-over from other donors' samples.

This clonotype was observed many times. The J gene is TRBJ2-3, the V gene TRBV29-1, with D unclear. This CDR3 is built from 14 residues. Trimming removed 3 bases at V and 0 bases at J, with 10 bases between. Germline lookup yields CDR1 SQVTM and CDR2 ANQGSEA. CDR3 nucleotide sequence: TGCAGCGTTGAGTCCGGGCCAAGCACAGATACGCAGTATTTT. This encodes CSVESGPSTDTQYF.

The chain has TRBV3-1 and TRBJ2-2; 9 bases fit TRBD1. Germline CDR1 LGHDT, CDR2 YNNKEL (reference sequence). The trim removed 0 bases at V and 2 bases at J, leaving 7 bases unmatched. The CDR3 covers 18 residues. CDR3 sequence reads: CASSQETGGLLNTGELFF. The CDR3 DNA reads TGTGCCAGCAGCCAAGAGACAGGGGGTCTCCTTAACACCGGGGAGCTGTTTTTT.

This clonotype was detected only a few times. The rearrangement joins TRBV15 to TRBJ1-1, with a possible D match to TRBD1 (6 bases). V lost 0 bases, J lost 8 bases, and 10 bases lay in between. The CDR3 totals 13 residues. Germline-derived CDR1 and CDR2 are LNHNV and YYDKDF (reference sequence). The CDR3 DNA sequence: TGTGCCACCAGCAGAGATTGGGGGGCCGAAGCTTTCTTT. This encodes CATSRDWGAEAFF.

This clonotype appeared a few times. The J gene is TRBJ2-1, the V gene TRBV7-2, with TRBD2 matching over 9 bases. The J segment lost 5 bases and the V segment lost 0 bases, leaving 8 bases of the junction unmatched. CDR1 SGHTA and CDR2 FQGNSA come from the germline V gene. The CDR3 consists of 17 residues. The CDR3 sequence is CASSLAPRLAGNNEQFF. The CDR3 DNA follows: TGTGCCAGCAGCTTAGCCCCCCGGCTAGCGGGGAACAATGAGCAGTTCTTC.

This clonotype was counted ten times or more. The V and J genes are TRBV10-3 and TRBJ2-2, with a weak D call TRBD2 (5 bases). The CDR3 extends over 18 amino acids. V was pared by 6 bases and J by 1 base, with 21 bases between. Germline CDR1 reads ENHRY; CDR2 reads SYGVKD. The CDR3 DNA reads TGTGCCATCAGCCACCTCCCCTTTGGGAGCGAGAACACCGGGGAGCTGTTTTTT. Protein: CAISHLPFGSENTGELFF.

There are many counts of this clonotype. The chain combines TRBV7-2 with TRBJ2-1; D not certain. Germline lookup yields CDR1 SGHTA and CDR2 FQGNSA. There are 13 residues in the CDR3. Trimming removed 5 bases from V and 4 bases from J, with 9 bases in between. CDR3 sequence reads: CASSPSYYNEQFF. In DNA form, the CDR3 reads TGTGCCAGCAGCCCGAGCTATTACAATGAGCAGTTCTTC.

Worth noting for this clonotype: This may be a read error, as it is one base from a much larger clone. The chain links TRBV19 to TRBJ2-3, with 9 bases lining up with TRBD1. The V and J ends lost 7 bases and 8 bases, in that order; junction bases with no gene match: 10. The V gene's germline CDR1 is LNHDA and CDR2 SQIVND (reference sequence). The CDR3 is 14 amino acids. The CDR3 DNA reads TGTGCCAGTAATACACCCCTGACAGGGGGTACGCAGTATTTT. Translation: CASNTPLTGGTQYF. The full variable domain, its missing parts supplied by reference TRBV19 and TRBJ2-3, is DGGITQSPKYLFRKEGQNVTLSCEQNLNHDAMYWYRQDPGQGLRLIYYSQIVNDFQKGDIAEGYSVSREKKESFPLTVTSAQKNPTAFYLCASNTPLTGGTQYFGPGTRLTVL.

Ten or more counts support this clonotype. The CDR3: CASSFGAAADTQYF. CDR3 coding DNA: TGTGCCAGCAGCTTCGGGGCCGCGGCAGATACGCAGTATTTT. The J gene is TRBJ2-3, the V gene TRBV7-2; D is perhaps TRBD1 or TRBD2 (5 bases each). The CDR3 is 14 amino acids. V was pared by 3 bases and J by 4 bases, with 11 bases between. The germline gives CDR1 SGHTA, CDR2 FQGNSA. The entire variable domain, with the rest obtained from reference TRBV7-2 and TRBJ2-3, is as follows: GAGVSQSPSNKVTEKGKDVELRCDPISGHTALYWYRQSLGQGLEFLIYFQGNSAPDKSGLPSDRFSAERTGGSVSTLTIQRTQQEDSAVYLCASSFGAAADTQYFGPGTRLTVL.

This clonotype was detected many times. This sequence joins TRBV23-1 and TRBJ2-5; D perhaps matches TRBD2 (6 bases). TRBV23-1 is flagged as an ORF with uncertain function. The CDR3 runs to 18 residues. V lost 2 bases to trimming and J lost 0 bases, with 19 bases between them. CDR3 nucleotides: TGCGCCAGCAGTCAACTCGCCGGGAGACCAAAGTACCAAGAGACCCAGTACTTC. Encoded protein: CASSQLAGRPKYQETQYF.

This clonotype was seen just once. With a much larger clone just one base away, this may be a read error. This sequence joins TRBV20-1 and TRBJ2-3; D remains unclear. Germline CDR1 is DFQATT and CDR2 is SNEGSKA (reference sequence). The CDR3 has 15 residues. CDR3 sequence reads: CSASPPRRSGDMQYF. For the CDR3, the DNA is TGCAGTGCTAGCCCCCCGCGTAGGAGTGGAGATATGCAGTATTTT.

This clonotype was counted ten times or more. V gene TRBV4-3 combines with J gene TRBJ1-2; a possible D gene is TRBD1 (6 bases). V was shortened by 3 bases and J by 7 bases, with 18 bases between the two germline ends. This CDR3 has 15 residues. CDR1 and CDR2 from the germline V gene are LGHNA and YSLEER. The DNA of the CDR3 is TGCGCCAGCAGCCACGGACAGTGGTTAGTAGGTGGCTACACCTTC. Protein: CASSHGQWLVGGYTF.

This clonotype was picked up a small number of times. The chain recombines TRBV29-1 with TRBJ1-1; D may be TRBD1 (5 bases). Trimming cost V 5 bases and J 11 bases, with 18 bases left between them. The length of the CDR3 is 12 residues. Germline lookup yields CDR1 SQVTM and CDR2 ANQGSEA. The CDR3 region is CSVSLQGSGAFF. DNA of the CDR3: TGCAGCGTTAGTTTGCAGGGCTCTGGGGCTTTCTTT.

In its sample, this clonotype was seen many times. CDR3 bases: TGTGCCAGCTCCAGGAGGGGACAGGGCGGGGATGAGCAGTTCTTC. This encodes CASSRRGQGGDEQFF. The J gene is TRBJ2-1, the V gene TRBV2; 9 positions agree with TRBD1. V dropped 8 bases and J dropped 8; count of bases not matched to a gene: 13. The CDR3 extends over 15 amino acids. The germline CDR1 and CDR2 sequences are SNHLY and FYNNEI.

Here the CDR3 reads CASSQEAGRATEAFF. CDR3 DNA sequence: TGCGCCAGCAGCCAAGAAGCAGGCCGCGCCACTGAAGCTTTCTTT. This sequence joins TRBV4-1 and TRBJ1-1; no reliable D call. The ends were cut back, 0 bases at V and 4 bases at J, with 12 bases in the middle. Germline V lookup: CDR1 MGHRA, CDR2 YSYEKL. CDR3 length: 15 residues.

The chain has TRBV28 and TRBJ2-1; 7 bases agree with TRBD1. The CDR3 runs 14 residues. Germline CDR1 is MDHEN and CDR2 is SYDVKM. The junction had 8 bases not matched to a gene; V was cut back by 5 bases and J by 7 bases. As DNA, the CDR3 is TGTGCCAGCAGTACCCGGACAGGAACGAATGAGCAGTTCTTC. Residues: CASSTRTGTNEQFF. The whole variable domain, remainder taken from reference TRBV28 and TRBJ2-1, is DVKVTQSSRYLVKRTGEKVFLECVQDMDHENMFWYRQDPGLGLRLIYFSYDVKMKEKGDIPEGYSVSREKKERFSLILESASTNQTSMYLCASSTRTGTNEQFFGPGTRLTVL.

J is TRBJ1-1 and V is TRBV12-3 or TRBV12-4; no definite D call. The CDR3 contains 13 residues. V was shortened by 6 bases and J by 4 bases, with 12 bases between the two germline ends. CDR3 nucleotide sequence: TGTGCCAGCAGCCTCCGCGTTTCCACTGAAGCTTTCTTT. Protein product: CASSLRVSTEAFF.

This clonotype was seen a few times. J is TRBJ2-5 and V is TRBV11-3, with D unresolved. V lost 2 bases and J 4 bases, leaving 8 bases between the germline ends. Germline lookup yields CDR1 SGHNT and CDR2 YENEEA. This CDR3 region has 13 residues. The CDR3 loop reads CASSLPRTETQYF. Here the CDR3 DNA reads TGTGCCAGCAGCTTACCTCGCACAGAGACCCAGTACTTC.

The sample holds a few counts of this clonotype. The chain carries TRBV6-2 or TRBV6-3 and TRBJ2-1; D remains ambiguous. V was shortened by 7 bases and J by 8 bases, with 18 bases between the two germline ends. Germline CDR1 MNHEY, CDR2 SVGEGT. The length of the CDR3 is 14 residues. CDR3 sequence (DNA): TGTGCCAGCACCTCAGTGAACCGCGCCCATGAGCAGTTCTTC. This sequence encodes CASTSVNRAHEQFF.

This clonotype has at least ten counts. This chain connects TRBV11-2 to TRBJ2-5; D is uncertain. The CDR3 contains 17 residues. Trimming shortened V by 5 bases and J by 2 bases, and 21 bases separated the two germline ends. Germline V gene sequence: CDR1 SGHAT, CDR2 FQNNGV. CDR3 in amino acids: CASSPSRTVFSQETQYF. For the CDR3, the DNA is TGTGCCAGCAGCCCATCGCGGACGGTTTTTTCACAAGAGACCCAGTACTTC.

The rearrangement links TRBV28 to TRBJ2-4, with a tentative D call TRBD2 (5 bases). V lost 8 bases, J lost 3 bases, and 11 bases lay in between. Germline CDR1 and CDR2: MDHEN and SYDVKM. CDR3 length equals 13 residues. CDR3 sequence reads: CASRSGYKNIQYF. The DNA for the CDR3 is TGTGCCAGCCGGAGCGGTTACAAAAACATTCAGTACTTC.

This clonotype was counted only a few times. The chain carries TRBV5-1 and TRBJ1-1; D might be TRBD1 (6 bases). The CDR3 extends over 15 amino acids. With 2 bases removed from V and 1 base from J, the gap between germline ends came to 12 bases. Germline CDR1 SGHRS, CDR2 YFSETQ. Here the CDR3 DNA reads TGCGCCAGCAGCTTTTACAGGGCCTCGAACACTGAAGCTTTCTTT. Translated, it gives CASSFYRASNTEAFF. Full variable domain (remainder filled in from reference TRBV5-1 and TRBJ1-1): KAGVTQTPRYLIKTRGQQVTLSCSPISGHRSVSWYQQTPGQGLQFLFEYFSETQRNKGNFPGRFSGRQFSNSRSEMNVSTLELGDSALYLCASSFYRASNTEAFFGQGTRLTVV.

This clonotype has just a few counts. This sequence joins TRBV11-2 and TRBJ2-1, with D perhaps TRBD1 (6 bases). Trimming left V 0 bases short and J 4 bases short, with 16 bases between. Germline values: CDR1 SGHAT, CDR2 FQNNGV. The CDR3 runs 17 residues. The CDR3 loop reads CASSLDPRGLQYNEQFF. The CDR3, as DNA: TGTGCCAGCAGCTTAGATCCCAGGGGATTGCAATACAATGAGCAGTTCTTC.

This clonotype appeared many times. This sequence joins TRBV10-3 and TRBJ1-2; possible D gene TRBD1, 6 bases. The CDR3 covers 13 residues. CDR1 ENHRY and CDR2 SYGVKD come from the germline V gene. Deletions cut 6 bases from V and 8 bases from J, with 16 bases between. The CDR3 DNA follows: TGTGCCATCAGCCCCCAGGGGCAAGGGGGCTACACCTTC. Its translation: CAISPQGQGGYTF.

This clonotype was observed many times. The V gene is TRBV14, the J gene TRBJ2-1; D gene uncertain. The CDR3 runs 14 residues. V lost 1 base and J 5 bases, leaving 9 bases between the germline ends. Germline V lookup: CDR1 SGHDN, CDR2 FVKESK. The CDR3 here is CASSQADPNNEQFF. The CDR3 DNA is TGTGCCAGCAGCCAAGCGGACCCTAACAATGAGCAGTTCTTC.

This clonotype was observed many times. The DNA of the CDR3 is TGTGCCAGCAGGAAGGGGCCCGATACGCAGTATTTT. This codes for CASRKGPDTQYF. V usage is TRBV7-8 and J usage is TRBJ2-3; D is possibly TRBD1 (5 bases). There are 12 residues in the CDR3. CDR1 SGHVS and CDR2 FQNEAQ come from the germline V gene. Trimming removed 6 bases from V and 6 bases from J, with 10 bases in between.

This clonotype was recorded many times. Germline and junction disagree at one end, which may indicate a read error. The rearrangement links TRBV6-6 to TRBJ2-6; D may correspond to TRBD1 or TRBD2 (5 bases each). The CDR3 is 13 amino acids. The germline gives CDR1 MNHNY, CDR2 SVGAGI (reference sequence). CDR3 region: CLVGASGANVLIF. The CDR3 nucleotides read TGCCTCGTAGGGGCTTCCGGGGCCAACGTCCTGATTTTC.